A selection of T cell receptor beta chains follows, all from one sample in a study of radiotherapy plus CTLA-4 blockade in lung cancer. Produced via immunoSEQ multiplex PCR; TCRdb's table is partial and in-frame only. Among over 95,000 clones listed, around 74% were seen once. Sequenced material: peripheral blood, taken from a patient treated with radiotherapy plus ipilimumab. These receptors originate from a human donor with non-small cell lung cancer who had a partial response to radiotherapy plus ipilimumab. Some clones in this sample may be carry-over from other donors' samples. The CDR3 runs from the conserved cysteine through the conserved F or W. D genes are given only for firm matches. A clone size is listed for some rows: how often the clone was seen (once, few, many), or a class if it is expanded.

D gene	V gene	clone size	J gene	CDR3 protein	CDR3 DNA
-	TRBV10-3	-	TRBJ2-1	CAISGRQDHEQFF	TGTGCCATCAGTGGTAGACAGGATCATGAGCAGTTCTTC
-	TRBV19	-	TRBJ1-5	CASAAHFDGSLREQPQHF	TGTGCCAGTGCCGCCCACTTTGACGGGTCCCTGAGGGAGCAGCCCCAGCATTTT
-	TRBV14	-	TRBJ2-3	CASSQDQVHLRAQYF	TGTGCCAGCAGCCAAGATCAAGTCCATCTCAGGGCGCAGTATTTT
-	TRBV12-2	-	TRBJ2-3	CASRLGACCGRATDTQYF	TGTGCAAGTCGCTTAGGTGCTTGTTGCGGGAGGGCCACAGATACGCAGTATTTT
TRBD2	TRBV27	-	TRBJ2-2	CASSTRTSGTYTGELFF	TGTGCCAGCAGTACACGGACTAGCGGGACGTACACCGGGGAGCTGTTTTTT
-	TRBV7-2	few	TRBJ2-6	CASSSSGVRVRGANVLTF	TGTGCCAGCAGCTCCTCAGGGGTCAGAGTGCGAGGGGCCAACGTCCTGACTTTC
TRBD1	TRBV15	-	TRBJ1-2	CATSRDLGTGAEGYTF	TGTGCCACCAGCAGAGATCTAGGGACAGGGGCGGAAGGCTACACCTTC
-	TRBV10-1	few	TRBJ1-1	CASSGGSTEAFF	TGCGCCAGCAGTGGTGGGAGTACTGAAGCTTTCTTT
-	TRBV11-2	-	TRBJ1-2	CASSLSQSYGYTF	TGTGCCAGCAGCTTGTCACAGAGCTATGGCTACACCTTC
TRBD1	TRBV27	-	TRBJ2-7	CASSFGTGSAEQYF	TGTGCCAGCAGTTTTGGGACAGGTTCAGCCGAGCAGTACTTC
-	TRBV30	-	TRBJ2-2	CAWSVGAGSPGELFF	TGTGCCTGGAGTGTAGGAGCAGGGTCCCCCGGGGAGCTGTTTTTT
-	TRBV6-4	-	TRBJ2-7	CASSDWGRRQYF	TGTGCCAGCAGTGACTGGGGCAGAAGGCAGTACTTC
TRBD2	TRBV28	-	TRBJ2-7	CASKIAGGPSEQYF	TGTGCCAGCAAAATAGCGGGAGGGCCGAGCGAGCAGTACTTC
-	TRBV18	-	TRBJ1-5	CASSPALGNQPQHF	TGTGCCAGCTCACCTGCACTCGGCAATCAGCCCCAGCATTTT
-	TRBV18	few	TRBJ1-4	CASSTTATVKALFF	TGTGCCAGCTCAACGACGGCGACTGTGAAGGCACTGTTTTTT
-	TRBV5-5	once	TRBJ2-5	CASSSGTGDGETQYF	TGTGCCAGCAGCTCAGGGACTGGGGACGGGGAGACCCAGTACTTC
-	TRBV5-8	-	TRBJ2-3	CASSLRVSTDTQYF	TGTGCCAGCAGCTTGCGGGTTAGCACAGATACGCAGTATTTT
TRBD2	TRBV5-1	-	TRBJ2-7	CASSLGAGVSYEQYF	TGCGCCAGCAGCTTAGGCGCGGGGGTCTCCTACGAGCAGTACTTC
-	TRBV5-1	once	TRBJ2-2	CASSLTGYANTGELFF	TGCGCCAGCAGCTTAACAGGATACGCGAACACCGGGGAGCTGTTTTTT
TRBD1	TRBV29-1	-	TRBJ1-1	CSVSTGGLNTEAFF	TGCAGCGTCTCAACAGGGGGACTGAACACTGAAGCTTTCTTT
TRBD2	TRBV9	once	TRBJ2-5	CASSVASGSEETQYF	TGTGCCAGCAGCGTAGCGAGCGGGAGTGAAGAGACCCAGTACTTC
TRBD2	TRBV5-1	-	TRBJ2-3	CASSISGSRTDTQYF	TGCGCCAGCAGCATAAGCGGGAGTCGCACAGATACGCAGTATTTT
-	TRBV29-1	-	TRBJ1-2	CSVDAGWGYTF	TGCAGCGTTGACGCGGGGTGGGGCTACACCTTC
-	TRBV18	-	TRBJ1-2	CASSPEVGARGYTF	TGTGCCAGCTCACCTGAAGTAGGAGCTCGTGGCTACACCTTC
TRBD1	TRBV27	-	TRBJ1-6	CASSMRQGGSPLHF	TGTGCCAGCAGTATGCGACAGGGAGGATCACCCCTCCACTTT
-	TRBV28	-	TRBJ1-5	CASIGQNSNQPQHF	TGTGCCAGCATTGGCCAGAATAGCAATCAGCCCCAGCATTTT
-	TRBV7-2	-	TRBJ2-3	CASSRRLEGLITDTQYF	TGTGCCAGCAGCCGCAGACTAGAAGGACTCATCACAGATACGCAGTATTTT
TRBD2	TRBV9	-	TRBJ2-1	CASSQNTRAGVDYNEQFF	TGTGCCAGCAGCCAGAATACTCGTGCGGGAGTCGACTACAATGAGCAGTTCTTC
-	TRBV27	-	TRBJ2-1	CASSLYEGYEQFF	TGTGCCAGCAGTTTATATGAGGGCTATGAGCAGTTCTTC
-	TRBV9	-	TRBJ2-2	CASSVPDTGELFF	TGTGCCAGCAGCGTACCGGACACCGGGGAGCTGTTTTTT
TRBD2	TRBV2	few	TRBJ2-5	CASIGLANQETQYF	TGTGCCAGCATCGGACTAGCGAACCAAGAGACCCAGTACTTC
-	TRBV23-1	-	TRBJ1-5	CASSQSGRGRGAKPQHF	TGCGCCAGCAGTCAATCGGGTCGGGGGAGAGGCGCCAAGCCCCAGCATTTT
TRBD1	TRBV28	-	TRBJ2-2	CASSPRRQGTGELFF	TGTGCCAGCAGTCCCCGGCGACAGGGGACCGGGGAGCTGTTTTTT
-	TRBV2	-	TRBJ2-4	CASKEELAKNIQYF	TGTGCCAGCAAGGAGGAACTAGCCAAAAACATTCAGTACTTC
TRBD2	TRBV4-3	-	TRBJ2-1	CASSQDWSASGGNEQFF	TGCGCCAGCAGCCAAGATTGGTCGGCTAGCGGGGGGAATGAGCAGTTCTTC
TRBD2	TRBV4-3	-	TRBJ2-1	CASSQEGGGAWFNEQFF	TGCGCCAGCAGCCAAGAAGGCGGGGGGGCTTGGTTCAATGAGCAGTTCTTC
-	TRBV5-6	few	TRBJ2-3	CASSLHVRQRGTDTQYF	TGTGCCAGCAGCTTACACGTTAGACAGCGAGGCACAGATACGCAGTATTTT
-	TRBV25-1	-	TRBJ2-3	CASRITDTQYF	TGTGCCAGCAGAATAACAGATACGCAGTATTTT
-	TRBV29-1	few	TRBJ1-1	CSVARLPNTEAFF	TGCAGCGTGGCACGACTACCGAACACTGAAGCTTTCTTT
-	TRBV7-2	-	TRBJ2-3	CASRGGPSTDTQYF	TGTGCCAGCAGAGGGGGACCTAGCACAGATACGCAGTATTTT
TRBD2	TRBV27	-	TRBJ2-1	CASSLRLASYNEQFF	TGTGCCAGCAGTTTACGACTAGCGTCCTACAATGAGCAGTTCTTC